The sequence of this T cell receptor (beta chain) was determined in a study of blood T cells in healthy people across ages. The authors extracted at least 5.5 micrograms of total RNA per sample. This clonotype was recorded once. V dropped 1 base and J dropped 2 bases, with 8 bases sitting between them. This CDR3 has 15 residues. Germline-derived CDR1 and CDR2 are LGHDT and YNNKEL (reference sequence). A sample-barcoded 5' primer and a J-beta primer mix were used in a second PCR of roughly 7 to 11 cycles. MiXCR, run by TCRdb on the 5' RACE reads, gives a single entry per CDR3 protein. Counted here are more than 1,400,000 distinct CDR3 sequences, around two fifths occurring once; the ten biggest clones make up approximately 7.9%.

The gene calls are TRBV3-1 and TRBJ1-4; no clear D gene. The receptor comes from a woman between 18 and 29 years old in good health. Sample: blood. The chain's CDR3 is CASSQGPATNEKLFF. The CDR3 DNA follows: TGTGCCAGCAGCCAAGGGCCGGCTACTAATGAAAAACTGTTTTTT.